This T cell receptor beta chain is drawn from a study of identical twins. Overall study results and limits: Within beta out-of-frame sequences, the excess sharing observed between twins was weaker. Whereas memory repertoires showed no such difference, abundant cord blood beta clonotypes carried fewer insertions.

In its sample, this clonotype was seen many times. Its antigen is as yet unknown. Germline CDR1 is LGHNA and CDR2 is YSLEER. CDR3 length: 15 residues. V was trimmed by 0 bases and J by 1 base, leaving 9 bases between them. TCRdb redid the calling of the 5' RACE reads with MiXCR, one entry per CDR3 protein. The data show about 520,000 distinct CDR3 sequences, 22% seen once. The sample also formed part of further work on T cells expressing NK-cell markers. This second study says: Several experiments confined sorting to alpha-beta TCR T cells with an anti-gamma-delta TCR antibody.

The sample taken for sequencing was CD4+ T cells sorted from blood. The sequence was collected from a young woman in good health. The rearrangement links TRBV4-3 to TRBJ1-1; D unclear. CDR3 sequence reads: CASSQDLRGNTEAFF. The DNA for the CDR3 is TGCGCCAGCAGCCAAGATCTTCGCGGGAACACTGAAGCTTTCTTT.